This TCR beta chain was retrieved from a study of long-term antiretroviral therapy in people with HIV. Study-wide results and limits: Blood, drawn from about 2004 to 2018, may reflect older ART regimens.

With survey level as its setting, the immunoSEQ assay was v3.0. Libraries were prepared by immunoSEQ multiplex PCR; TCRdb keeps only in-frame clonotypes and omits some of them. The sample consists of 25,000 to 30,000 clones, about 82% of them appearing once. Germline assignment: CDR1 LGHNA and CDR2 YNFKEQ. The CDR3 is 19 residues long. Unmatched junction bases numbered 12, after V lost 2 bases and J lost 4 bases. Regarding this clone: Its antigen remains unidentified.

Sequenced material: unsorted PBMCs, taken 0.8 years before starting antiretroviral therapy. This chain joins TRBV4-2 and TRBJ2-5, with TRBD2 identical over 14 bases. The sequence was collected from a young man with HIV. The CDR3 DNA reads as TGTGCCAGCAGCCAACGCCCGCCGGGACTAGCGGGAGACGGAGAGACCCAGTACTTC. Protein: CASSQRPPGLAGDGETQYF.